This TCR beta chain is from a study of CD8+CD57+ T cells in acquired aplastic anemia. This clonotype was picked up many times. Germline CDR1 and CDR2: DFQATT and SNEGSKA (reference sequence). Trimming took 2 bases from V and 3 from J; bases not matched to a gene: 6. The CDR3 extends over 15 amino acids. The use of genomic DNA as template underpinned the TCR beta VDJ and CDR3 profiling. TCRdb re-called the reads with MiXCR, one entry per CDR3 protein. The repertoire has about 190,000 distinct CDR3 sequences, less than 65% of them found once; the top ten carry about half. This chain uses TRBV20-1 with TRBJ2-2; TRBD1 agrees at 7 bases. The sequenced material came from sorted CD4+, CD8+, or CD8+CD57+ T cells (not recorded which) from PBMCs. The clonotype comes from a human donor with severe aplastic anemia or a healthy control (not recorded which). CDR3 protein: CSARSWGQYTGELFF. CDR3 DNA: TGCAGTGCTAGAAGTTGGGGACAGTACACCGGGGAGCTGTTTTTT.